This is a list of T cell receptor beta chains from one sample in a study of shared clonotypes between healthy human individuals. Some clones are missing from TCRdb's copy, which holds only in-frame ones; the method was immunoSEQ multiplex PCR. The sample yields around 430,000 clones, roughly 77% seen once. The sample was PBMCs. Every receptor here comes from a woman aged 40-49 years in good health. Some clones in this sample may be carry-over from other donors' samples. CDR3s include the opening cysteine and the closing phenylalanine or tryptophan. A D gene is named only where the DNA matches it firmly. Some rows have no size entry. The others give once, few or many, or a class for an expanded clone.

TRBV18	14	TRBD1	once	TRBJ2-7	TGTGCCAGCTCACTGGGACAGGGGTCCTACGAGCAGTACTTC	CASSLGQGSYEQYF
TRBV7-3	16	NA	NA	TRBJ2-1	TGTGCCAGCAGCCCCGTGGGTGGGATCGCCGGCCCCGCACAGTTCTTC	CASSPVGGIAGPAQFF
TRBV5-4	13	NA	once	TRBJ1-2	TGTGCCAGCAGCTTGGAACAAGACTATGGCTACACCTTC	CASSLEQDYGYTF
TRBV7-2	13	NA	few	TRBJ2-1	TGTGCCAGCAGCTTAGACAGGGTTGCTGAGCAGTTCTTC	CASSLDRVAEQFF
TRBV28	13	NA	NA	TRBJ1-3	TGTGCCAGCACCCCGGGACATCGTTACACCATATATTTT	CASTPGHRYTIYF
TRBV7-8	19	NA	NA	TRBJ2-3	TGTGCCAGCAGCTTAGTAGGCGGTGGGGGGCGGAGTAGCACAGATACGCAGTATTTT	CASSLVGGGGRSSTDTQYF
TRBV9	13	NA	NA	TRBJ2-2	TGTGCCAGCAGCGTGAAGGACACCGGGGAGCTGTTTTTT	CASSVKDTGELFF
TRBV5-5	16	NA	few	TRBJ2-2	TGTGCCAGCAGCCCGCCCGGGGGACTTAACACCGGGGAGCTGTTTTTT	CASSPPGGLNTGELFF
TRBV7-8	16	NA	NA	TRBJ1-5	TGTGCCAGCAGCTTAGGTTCGGGGGCAGGCAATCAGCCCCAGCATTTT	CASSLGSGAGNQPQHF
TRBV11-3	17	NA	NA	TRBJ2-7	TGTGCCAGCAGCCCCCGGGGGACACAGGGGCCCATCTACGAGCAGTACTTC	CASSPRGTQGPIYEQYF
TRBV5-8	13	TRBD2	NA	TRBJ2-7	TGTGCCAGCAGCGGGCGGACTAGCGAGCAGCAGTACTTC	CASSGRTSEQQYF
TRBV30	14	NA	NA	TRBJ1-1	TGTGCCTGGAGTGTTGGGGCGTTGAACACTGAAGCTTTCTTT	CAWSVGALNTEAFF
TRBV27	17	TRBD1	NA	TRBJ1-1	TGTGCCAGCAGTTCCGATTGGGACAGGGTAAGGGGCACTGAAGCTTTCTTT	CASSSDWDRVRGTEAFF
TRBV2	14	TRBD1	few	TRBJ2-7	TGTGCCAGCAGTTGGACAGGGGGCCCCTACGAGCAGTACTTC	CASSWTGGPYEQYF
TRBV5-4	17	NA	NA	TRBJ2-6	TGTGCCAGCAGCTTCGGGGTTCCTGTGTCTGGGGCCAACGTCCTGACTTTC	CASSFGVPVSGANVLTF
TRBV14	16	TRBD2	NA	TRBJ2-4	TGTGCCAGCAGCCCAACTAGCGGGTCGACCAAAAACATTCAGTACTTC	CASSPTSGSTKNIQYF
TRBV30	15	TRBD2	NA	TRBJ2-7	TGTGCCTACCGGACTAGCGGGAGGGGGTCCTACGAGCAGTACTTC	CAYRTSGRGSYEQYF
TRBV5-4	14	NA	NA	TRBJ2-7	TGTGCCAGCAGCTTGCCGGGAGACGGGGACGAGCAGTACTTC	CASSLPGDGDEQYF
TRBV11-2	14	NA	few	TRBJ2-5	TGTGCCAGCAGCTTTAATGGAGTCCAAGAGACCCAGTACTTC	CASSFNGVQETQYF
TRBV27	16	NA	NA	TRBJ2-7	TGTGCCAGCAGTTCGCGAAGGAGGGATTTCCTAGGCGAGCAGTACTTC	CASSSRRRDFLGEQYF
TRBV15	14	NA	NA	TRBJ1-5	TGTGCTACCAGCAGAGAGGGTAAATCTCAGCCCCAGCATTTT	CATSREGKSQPQHF
TRBV29-1	14	NA	NA	TRBJ1-1	TGCAGCGTTCGCGGGAGACAGATGAACACTGAAGCTTTCTTT	CSVRGRQMNTEAFF
TRBV7-9	16	TRBD1	NA	TRBJ2-1	TGTGCCAGCACCCCAGGGACAGTTGTTTCCTACAATGAGCAGTTCTTC	CASTPGTVVSYNEQFF
TRBV4-3	16	TRBD2	NA	TRBJ2-1	TGCGCCAGCAGCCAAGAAGGACTAGCGGGTCTCAATGAGCAGTTCTTC	CASSQEGLAGLNEQFF
TRBV15	14	NA	NA	TRBJ1-1	TGTGCCACCAGCAGAGACAGGGGCTTCACTGAAGCTTTCTTT	CATSRDRGFTEAFF
TRBV6-1	15	NA	NA	TRBJ2-6	TGTGCCAGCACCTTGTTTCTCTCTGGGGCCAACGTCCTGACTTTC	CASTLFLSGANVLTF
TRBV30	14	NA	NA	TRBJ1-2	TGTGCCTGGAGTCGAGGGGAGACTAACTATGGCTACACCTTC	CAWSRGETNYGYTF
TRBV11-1	13	NA	NA	TRBJ1-4	TGTGCCAGCAGCAGGGACGGTAATGAAAAACTGTTTTTT	CASSRDGNEKLFF
TRBV2	15	NA	NA	TRBJ2-7	TGTGCCAGCAGTGAAGCGCACGGGCGCTCCTACGAGCAGTACTTC	CASSEAHGRSYEQYF
TRBV4-2	17	TRBD2	many	TRBJ2-2	TGTGCCAGCAGCCAATTGACAGGGACTAGCAACACCGGGGAGCTGTTTTTT	CASSQLTGTSNTGELFF